Given below is one T cell receptor beta chain in context. No antigen is known for it. Germline values: CDR1 SGHTA, CDR2 FQGTGA. Trimming removed 1 base from V and 6 bases from J, with 9 bases in between. This CDR3 has 14 amino acids. The sample comes from a study of T cell responses to AZD1222 COVID-19 vaccine. Study-wide results and limits: With dominance at 160-218 and 743-854, vaccine-associated CD4 TCRs spanned spike.

Sequenced by immunoSEQ multiplex PCR; TCRdb stores in-frame clones only, minus some. The data contain 150,000 to 200,000 clones, roughly nine tenths of them singletons. This TCR came from an adult in good health. The V and J genes are TRBV7-3 and TRBJ2-2, with D perhaps matching TRBD2 (5 bases). Sequenced material: peripheral blood, taken on day 0 of AZD1222 vaccination. The CDR3 sequence: CASSLKAGPGELFF. In DNA, the CDR3 is TGTGCCAGCAGCTTAAAGGCGGGTCCCGGGGAGCTGTTTTTT. The whole variable domain, filled in from reference TRBV7-3 and TRBJ2-2, reads GAGVSQTPSNKVTEKGKYVELRCDPISGHTALYWYRQSLGQGPEFLIYFQGTGAADDSGLPNDRFFAVRPEGSVSTLKIQRTERGDSAVYLCASSLKAGPGELFFGEGSRLTVL.